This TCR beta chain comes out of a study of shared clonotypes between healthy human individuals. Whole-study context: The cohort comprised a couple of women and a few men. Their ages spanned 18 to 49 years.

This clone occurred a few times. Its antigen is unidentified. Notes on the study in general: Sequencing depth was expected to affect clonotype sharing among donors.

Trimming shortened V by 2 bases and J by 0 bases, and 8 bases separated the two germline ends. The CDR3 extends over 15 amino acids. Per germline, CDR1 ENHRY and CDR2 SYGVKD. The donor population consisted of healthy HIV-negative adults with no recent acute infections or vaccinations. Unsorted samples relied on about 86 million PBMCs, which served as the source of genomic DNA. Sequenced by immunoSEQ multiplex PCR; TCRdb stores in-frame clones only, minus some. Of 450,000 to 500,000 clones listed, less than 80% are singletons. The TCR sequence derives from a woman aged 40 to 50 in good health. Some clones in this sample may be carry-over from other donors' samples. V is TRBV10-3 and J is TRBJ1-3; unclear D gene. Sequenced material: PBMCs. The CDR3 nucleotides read TGTGCCATCAGTGAGAACCTGAGCTCTGGAAACACCATATATTTT. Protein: CAISENLSSGNTIYF.